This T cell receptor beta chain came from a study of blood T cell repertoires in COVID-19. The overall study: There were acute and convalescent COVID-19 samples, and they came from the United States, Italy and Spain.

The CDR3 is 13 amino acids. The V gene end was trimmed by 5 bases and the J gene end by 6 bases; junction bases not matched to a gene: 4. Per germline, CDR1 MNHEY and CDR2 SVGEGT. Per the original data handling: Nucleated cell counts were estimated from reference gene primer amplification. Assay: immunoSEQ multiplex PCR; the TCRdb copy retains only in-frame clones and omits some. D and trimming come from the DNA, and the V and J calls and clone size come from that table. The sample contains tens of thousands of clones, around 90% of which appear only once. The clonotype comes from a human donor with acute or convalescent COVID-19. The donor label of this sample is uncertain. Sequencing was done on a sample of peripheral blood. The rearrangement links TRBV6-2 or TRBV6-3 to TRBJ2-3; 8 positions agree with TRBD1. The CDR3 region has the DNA TGTGCCAGCAGTCGCGGACAGGGCGATACGCAGTATTTT. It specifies CASSRGQGDTQYF.